Below, 24 T cell receptor beta chains from the same sample are listed, as sequenced in a study of blood T cell repertoires in COVID-19. Assay: immunoSEQ multiplex PCR; the TCRdb copy retains only in-frame clones and omits some. The repertoire holds about 410,000 clones, with 75% to 90% as singletons. The sample consisted of peripheral blood. The receptor set was obtained from a woman in her twenties or thirties with active or convalescent COVID-19.

The gene calls are TRBV12-5 and TRBJ2-2; TRBD1 matches 7 bases. The V gene end was trimmed by 4 bases and the J gene end by 3 bases; junction bases not matched to a gene: 11. Germline values: CDR1 LGHNT, CDR2 FRNRAP. The CDR3 length is 17 residues. CDR3 residues: CASGWNPTGPYTGELFF. The CDR3 nucleotides are TGTGCTAGTGGTTGGAACCCGACAGGGCCCTACACCGGGGAGCTGTTTTTT.

This clone occurred once. V is TRBV19 and J is TRBJ2-4; 9 nucleotides match TRBD1. Germline CDR1 reads LNHDA; CDR2 reads SQIVND (reference sequence). There are 13 residues in the CDR3. Trimming at V came to 7 bases and at J to 7 bases, leaving 5 bases not matched to a gene. In DNA, the CDR3 is TGTGCCAGTAACAGGGGGCAGGGGAACATTCAGTACTTC. It yields the protein CASNRGQGNIQYF.

The CDR3 loop reads CASSKPGQSTEAFF. The CDR3 DNA follows: TGCGCCAGCAGCAAGCCGGGACAGAGCACTGAAGCTTTCTTT. This rearrangement joins TRBV4-1 to TRBJ1-1, with 7 bases aligning to TRBD1. This CDR3 has 14 amino acids. The V gene's germline CDR1 is MGHRA and CDR2 YSYEKL. The J segment lost 4 bases and the V segment lost 5 bases, leaving 7 bases of the junction unmatched.

J is TRBJ2-7 and V is TRBV5-6; 7 nucleotides line up with TRBD2. The CDR3 covers 12 residues. V trimming: 6 bases; J trimming: 5 bases; junction bases outside the gene matches: 5. The V gene's germline CDR1 is SGHDT and CDR2 YYEEEE. CDR3 sequence (DNA): TGTGCCAGCACCATGGGGGGGGACGAGCAGTACTTC. This gives the protein CASTMGGDEQYF.

In its sample, this clone was seen many times. The V call is TRBV5-1, the J call TRBJ2-7, with a weak D call TRBD1 (6 bases). Deletions cut 4 bases from V and 5 bases from J, with 19 bases between. This CDR3 spans 15 amino acids. The germline V gene encodes CDR1 SGHRS and CDR2 YFSETQ. This CDR3 reads CASSPRGINPDEQYF. The CDR3, as DNA: TGCGCCAGCAGCCCTAGGGGGATCAATCCCGACGAGCAGTACTTC.

CDR3 nucleotides: TGTGCCAGCAGCCCTCCAGGGGGCTATGGCTACACCTTC. The encoded protein is CASSPPGGYGYTF. The chain employs TRBV14 and TRBJ1-2; 7 positions match TRBD1. Germline CDR1 is SGHDN and CDR2 is FVKESK. The V segment lost 4 bases and the J segment 4 bases; nucleotides outside the gene matches: 3. The CDR3 runs to 13 residues. The full variable domain, rest sourced from reference TRBV14 and TRBJ1-2, is EAGVTQFPSHSVIEKGQTVTLRCDPISGHDNLYWYRRVMGKEIKFLLHFVKESKQDESGMPNNRFLAERTGGTYSTLKVQPAELEDSGVYFCASSPPGGYGYTFGSGTRLTVV.

This sequence joins TRBV18 and TRBJ2-3, with D tentatively TRBD1 (6 bases). The ends were cut back, 0 bases at V and 0 bases at J, with 13 bases in the middle. The germline V gene encodes CDR1 KGHSH and CDR2 LQKENI. CDR3 size: 17 residues. CDR3 in DNA: TGTGCCAGCTCACCACCCGGACAGCGAATTAGCACAGATACGCAGTATTTT. It yields the protein CASSPPGQRISTDTQYF.

This clone was seen only a few times. The genes are TRBV4-1 and TRBJ2-7; D remains ambiguous. Trimming removed 1 base at V and 0 bases at J, with 10 bases between. The CDR3 runs to 15 residues. Germline V gene data show CDR1 as MGHRA and CDR2 as YSYEKL. The CDR3 DNA reads as TGCGCCAGCAGCCAAGCAGCCGCGGACTCCTACGAGCAGTACTTC. Amino acids: CASSQAAADSYEQYF.

This clone was detected a few times. The V call is TRBV10-1, the J call TRBJ2-7; TRBD2 might be the D (6 bases). The CDR3 is 14 amino acids. The V end was cut by 3 bases, the J end by 3 bases, with 12 bases between. Germline V gene sequence: CDR1 WNHNN, CDR2 SYGVQD (reference sequence). The CDR3 DNA reads as TGCGCCAGCAGTGACATGCGGCGGGACTACGAGCAGTACTTC. Translation: CASSDMRRDYEQYF.

The chain employs TRBV6-1 and TRBJ2-7; the D is unclear. Deletions cut 1 base from V and 3 bases from J, with 7 bases between. Germline V gives CDR1 MNHNS, CDR2 SASEGT. This CDR3 comprises 13 residues. The CDR3 DNA reads as TGTGCCAGCAGTGAAGGTACTAACTACGAGCAGTACTTC. This encodes CASSEGTNYEQYF.

The chain is built from TRBV27 and TRBJ1-6; TRBD1 might be the D (5 bases). CDR3 length equals 15 residues. Germline loops: CDR1 MNHEY, CDR2 SMNVEV (reference sequence). Trimming left V 1 base short and J 3 bases short, with 7 bases between. The CDR3 nucleotides are TGTGCCAGCAGTTTATATGACAGCTATAATTCACCCCTCCACTTT. It is translated as CASSLYDSYNSPLHF.

The chain carries TRBV24-1 and TRBJ2-5, with D perhaps matching TRBD2 (6 bases). This CDR3 has 15 residues. Trimming removed 3 bases from V and 9 bases from J, with 19 bases in between. Germline lookup yields CDR1 KGHDR and CDR2 SFDVKD. Here the CDR3 DNA reads TGTGCCACCAGTGATCCGCAAGGACCCAGCGGGCCCCAGTACTTC. Its protein product is CATSDPQGPSGPQYF.

J is TRBJ1-4 and V is TRBV12-3 or TRBV12-4; D remains ambiguous. The CDR3 loop spans 13 amino acids. V shed 6 bases and J shed 7 bases, with 12 bases lying between them. CDR3 amino acids: CASRGGKSEKLFF. The CDR3 DNA reads TGTGCCAGCAGGGGAGGGAAGAGTGAAAAACTGTTTTTT.

As to this clone: Other DNA sequences from this sample encode an identical CDR3 as well. The chain employs TRBV5-1 and TRBJ1-1; no clear D. Germline lookup yields CDR1 SGHRS and CDR2 YFSETQ. The CDR3 consists of 13 residues. Trimming stripped 2 bases from V and 2 bases from J, with 7 bases between. This CDR3 reads CASSFEGNTEAFF. As DNA, the CDR3 is TGCGCCAGCAGCTTCGAGGGAAACACTGAAGCTTTCTTT.

CDR3 DNA sequence: TGCAGTGCTAGTGGGACAGGGCTGAACTATGGCTACACCTTC. Residues: CSASGTGLNYGYTF. The chain recombines TRBV20-1 with TRBJ1-2; 9 bases map to TRBD1. CDR3 length: 14 residues. Looked up from germline, CDR1 is DFQATT and CDR2 is SNEGSKA (reference sequence). V lost 3 bases to trimming and J lost 2 bases; unmatched junction nucleotides: 4.

This chain uses TRBV5-6 with TRBJ2-7, with 7 bases lining up with TRBD1. Germline V CDR1 and CDR2: SGHDT, YYEEEE. The CDR3 has 16 amino acids. J gave up 3 bases and V 0 bases, and 9 bases lay outside the gene matches. The CDR3 DNA follows: TGTGCCAGCAGCTTGGTAAGGGACAGCGACCTCTACGAGCAGTACTTC. It is translated as CASSLVRDSDLYEQYF.

This clone was seen only a few times. The V and J genes are TRBV19 and TRBJ2-7, with 9 bases fitting TRBD1. The CDR3 covers 15 residues. CDR1 and CDR2 from the germline V gene are LNHDA and SQIVND (reference sequence). The V segment lost 4 bases and the J segment 0 bases; nucleotides outside the gene matches: 4. The CDR3 sequence: CASSRGTGSSYEQYF. Written as DNA, the CDR3 is TGTGCCAGTAGTAGGGGGACAGGGAGCTCCTACGAGCAGTACTTC.

The chain has TRBV3-1 (or the pseudogene TRBV3-2) and TRBJ1-1; D is undetermined. Germline-derived CDR1 and CDR2 are LGHDT and YNNKEL (reference sequence). Trimming left V 0 bases short and J 5 bases short, with 13 bases between. This CDR3 spans 15 amino acids. CDR3 DNA sequence: TGTGCCAGCAGCCAAGAGGCAGCGCGTTTAACTGAAGCTTTCTTT. Its translation is CASSQEAARLTEAFF.

The rearrangement links TRBV11-2 to TRBJ2-1, with TRBD2 matching 12 bases. J was trimmed by 8 bases and V by 1 base; bases with no gene match: 12. The CDR3 covers 18 residues. The germline V gene encodes CDR1 SGHAT and CDR2 FQNNGV. CDR3: CASSLVLASGGAYDEQFF. The CDR3 DNA sequence: TGTGCCAGCAGCTTAGTTTTGGCTAGCGGGGGGGCCTATGATGAGCAGTTCTTC.

This chain connects TRBV6-1 to TRBJ2-1, with D perhaps matching TRBD2 (6 bases). This CDR3 is 15 amino acids long. The V and J ends lost 2 bases and 2 bases respectively, with 10 bases between them. Germline V CDR1 and CDR2: MNHNS, SASEGT. DNA of the CDR3: TGTGCCAGCAGTGAAAACGGGGGAACCTACAATGAGCAGTTCTTC. Encoded protein: CASSENGGTYNEQFF.

The chain combines TRBV14 with TRBJ1-1; D remains ambiguous. Germline-derived CDR1 and CDR2 are SGHDN and FVKESK. CDR3 length: 12 amino acids. V lost 1 base to trimming and J lost 3 bases, with 3 bases between them. CDR3 loop: CASSQVDTEAFF. In DNA form, the CDR3 reads TGTGCCAGCAGCCAAGTCGACACTGAAGCTTTCTTT.

CDR3 sequence (DNA): TGTGCCAGCAGTGAAGCGCGGACAGTTAGCAATCAGCCCCAGCATTTT. It is translated as CASSEARTVSNQPQHF. The J gene is TRBJ1-5, the V gene TRBV6-1; possible D gene TRBD1, 6 bases. CDR3 length: 16 residues. Germline assignment: CDR1 MNHNS and CDR2 SASEGT. V dropped 0 bases and J dropped 0 bases, with 9 bases sitting between them.

The chain links TRBV6-5 to TRBJ2-1; 7 bases line up with TRBD2. From germline, CDR1 is MNHEY and CDR2 SVGAGI. The CDR3 runs 13 residues. Unmatched junction bases numbered 7, after V lost 7 bases and J lost 7 bases. CDR3 residues: CASTPTSWNEQFF. The CDR3 DNA reads TGTGCCAGCACCCCGACTAGCTGGAATGAGCAGTTCTTC.

This rearrangement joins TRBV5-1 to TRBJ1-2, with 7 bases matching TRBD1. The CDR3 consists of 16 residues. V was clipped by 0 bases and J by 6 bases; unmatched bases: 11. Germline lookup yields CDR1 SGHRS and CDR2 YFSETQ. Written as DNA, the CDR3 is TGCGCCAGCAGCTTGGCTTTTGGAGACAGGGAGGATGGCTACACCTTC. Encoded protein: CASSLAFGDREDGYTF.